The rows below give T cell receptor beta chains drawn from one sample of a study of T cells in localized non-small cell lung cancer. Generated by immunoSEQ multiplex PCR, the TCRdb table keeps only in-frame clones and is missing some. The table has around 28,000 clones, 85% to 90% seen once. The specimen comprised peripheral blood, sampled before any cancer treatment. These TCRs come from a woman aged 18-55 years with stage I lung adenocarcinoma. Each CDR3 is given with its conserved first and last residue. Each record gives: V gene, clone size, D gene, J gene, CDR3 DNA, CDR3 protein. D genes are given only for firm matches. Expanded clones are given a class, and other clones once, few, many or no size at all.

>TRBV7-9|few|TRBD2|TRBJ2-5
TGTGCCAGCAGCAAGGGGACTAGCGGGTCTCGGGGAGAGACCCAGTACTTC
CASSKGTSGSRGETQYF
>TRBV9|-|TRBD2|TRBJ2-1
TGTGCCAGCAGCTTGCGGGAGGGCCACTACAATGAGCAGTTCTTC
CASSLREGHYNEQFF
>TRBV27|-|-|TRBJ2-5
TGTGCCAGCAGTGCGGAAGAGACCCAGTACTTC
CASSAEETQYF
>TRBV5-4|few|TRBD2|TRBJ2-1
TGTGCCAGCAGCCCACCTCCGGTGGGAGGGTCCAATGAGCAGTTCTTC
CASSPPPVGGSNEQFF
>TRBV19|-|-|TRBJ1-2
TGTGCCAGTAGTATATTCGATACAGGATCTGGCTACACCTTC
CASSIFDTGSGYTF
>TRBV5-4|-|-|TRBJ2-6
TGTGCCAGCAGCTTGGGTACGAGCTCTGGGGCCAACGTCCTGACTTTC
CASSLGTSSGANVLTF
>TRBV4-1|-|-|TRBJ2-1
TGCGCCAGCAGCCAGGGGCGGAGCTCCTACAATGAGCAGTTCTTC
CASSQGRSSYNEQFF
>TRBV27|once|TRBD1|TRBJ2-7
TGTGCCAGCAGCCCCGACAGGGTAGTTTCCTACGAGCAGTACTTC
CASSPDRVVSYEQYF
>TRBV11-2|-|-|TRBJ2-7
TGTGCCAGCAGCGCCCAATGGGACGGAACCTACGAGCAGTACTTC
CASSAQWDGTYEQYF
>TRBV28|-|-|TRBJ1-2
TGTGCCAGCAAGTTGGCCACCAACTATGGCTACACCTTC
CASKLATNYGYTF
>TRBV7-9|-|-|TRBJ2-7
TGTGCCAGCAGCCCAAAATTCAGACTTGCGAGCTCCTACGAGCAGTACTTC
CASSPKFRLASSYEQYF
>TRBV10-1|-|TRBD2|TRBJ2-1
TGCGCCATCCCTAAGGGACTAGCGGGAGGACCCTTTGGGAACAATGAGCAGTTCTTC
CAIPKGLAGGPFGNNEQFF
>TRBV6-5|-|TRBD2|TRBJ2-1
TGTGCCAGCAGTTGCCAGCGGGGCGACAATGAGCAGTTCTTC
CASSCQRGDNEQFF
>TRBV13|-|TRBD2|TRBJ2-7
TGTGCCAGCAGCCCCGGGACTAGCGGGAGGAGCCAATCCGAGCAGTACTTC
CASSPGTSGRSQSEQYF
>TRBV7-9|once|TRBD2|TRBJ2-1
TGTGCCAGCAGCTTAGGACTAGCTAATGAGCAGTTCTTC
CASSLGLANEQFF
>TRBV7-3|-|-|TRBJ1-1
TGTGCCAGCAGCTTAGCGCTCGTTAGTGAAGCTTTCTTT
CASSLALVSEAFF
>TRBV9|few|-|TRBJ2-7
TGTGCCAGCAGCGTAGGGGATAGGGTGTCCGACGAGCAGTACTTC
CASSVGDRVSDEQYF
>TRBV13|-|-|TRBJ2-1
TGTGCCAGCAGCATAAACAATGAGCAGTTCTTC
CASSINNEQFF
>TRBV29-1|-|-|TRBJ2-1
TGCAGCGTTGAAGGGACAGAGGGTGGTGAGCAGTTCTTC
CSVEGTEGGEQFF
>TRBV11-2|-|TRBD2|TRBJ2-3
TGTGCCAGCAGCTTTGGACTAGCGGGAGTCTCAGATACGCAGTATTTT
CASSFGLAGVSDTQYF